Each of the 4 T cell receptor beta chains below was sequenced from the same sample in a study of blood T cell repertoires in COVID-19. Generated by immunoSEQ multiplex PCR, the TCRdb table keeps only in-frame clones and is missing some. The profile shows 31,000 or so clones, around 89% of them singletons. Sample: peripheral blood. The receptors were sampled from a man aged 55 to 69 with active COVID-19.

The CDR3 DNA follows: TGTGCCAGCAGCCAAGATCTAGTCGACACCGGGGAGCTGTTTTTT. Its protein is CASSQDLVDTGELFF. The V gene is TRBV3-1 (or the pseudogene TRBV3-2), the J gene TRBJ2-2; D is undetermined. The CDR3 length is 15 residues. Trimming cost V 0 bases and J 3 bases, with 8 bases left between them. Germline-derived CDR1 and CDR2 are LGHDT and YNNKEL (reference sequence).

The V and J genes are TRBV6-5 and TRBJ1-6, with no clear D. With 11 bases removed from V and 10 bases from J, the gap between germline ends came to 21 bases. CDR1 is MNHEY, CDR2 SVGAGI, per germline. This CDR3 contains 14 residues. CDR3 coding DNA: TGTGCCGTACAACGCGCGCGGGGAGAGTCACCCCTCCACTTT. Its protein product is CAVQRARGESPLHF.

The chain carries TRBV28 and TRBJ2-5; 16 bases match TRBD2. After removal of 7 bases from V and 5 bases from J, the junction contained 4 bases not matched to a gene. The CDR3 loop spans 15 amino acids. CDR1 is MDHEN, CDR2 SYDVKM, per germline. The CDR3 nucleotides are TGTGCCAGCACCAGGGGACTAGCGGGGGGGGAGACCCAGTACTTC. Translating it yields CASTRGLAGGETQYF.

The chain carries TRBV27 and TRBJ2-7; D is perhaps TRBD2 (6 bases). This CDR3 is built from 13 residues. Germline V lookup: CDR1 MNHEY, CDR2 SMNVEV (reference sequence). V dropped 3 bases and J dropped 5 bases, with 11 bases sitting between them. The CDR3 region is CASSFGRGDEQYF. The CDR3 nucleotides read TGTGCCAGCAGTTTCGGCCGCGGGGACGAGCAGTACTTC.